Below, one T cell receptor beta chain is given with its context. This clonotype was seen more than once but under ten times. The clone's antigen remains unknown. The sample holds no much larger clone one base away, and base qualities are not on file. The sample originates from a study of T-cell memory formation after mild COVID-19 (dated by TCRdb to 2020 to 2023). About the study as a whole: TCR sequence clusters from the two donors were found to be largely donor specific. Longitudinal TCRalpha and TCRbeta repertoire sequencing tracked T-cell clones expanding and contracting after mild COVID-19 in two donors. The cohort was made up of two young adult volunteers, one female and one male, who were previously healthy.

Via the germline V gene (reference sequence), CDR1 is GTSNPN and CDR2 SVGIG. The cysteine opens and the phenylalanine closes a CDR3 of 13 amino acids. The DNA shown is the 39-base CDR3, in frame from base 1. The full study reports these points: Contracting CD4+ clones were located mainly in the CM and EM memory subsets, whereas CD8+ clones were found to be enriched in EMRA. Clones that contracted from day 15 to 85 showed balanced CD4/CD8 phenotypes, whereas a second wave of clones that expanded from day 15 to 37 leaned towards CD4+. The study covered only a couple of mild cases, and larger cohorts including severe cases with pre-infection samples were considered necessary. Some responding clones were detected in pre-infection memory, which suggested that pre-existing cross-reactive memory T cells had joined the SARS-CoV-2 response. SARS-CoV-2 specificity was not confirmed for the second-wave clones peaking on day 37.

Ficoll-Paque density gradient centrifugation was used to isolate PBMCs. Sequencing took place on an Illumina NovaSeq 6000. TCRalpha and TCRbeta cDNA libraries were constructed by 5'RACE with constant-segment primers, with sample barcodes and unique molecular identifiers being introduced. Trizol reagent was used to extract RNA from every sample. The libraries were amplified in two PCR steps, and the second step added a second sample barcode and Illumina TruSeq adapters. Sequencing of libraries was performed on an Illumina NovaSeq with 2 x 150 bp paired-end reads. As for the original processing: Reads were demultiplexed and collapsed into UMI-guided consensus sequences with migec v1.2.7. Using mixcr v2.1.11, the UMI consensuses were aligned to TRA and TRB V and J templates and assembled into clonotypes. A clonotype was counted as expanded or contracted only when both edgeR and NoisET called the clonotype significant, with the noise models trained on biological replicates. For edgeR calls, the thresholds were a false discovery rate-adjusted p below 0.01 and a log2 fold-change of 1. As an exploratory analysis of dynamics, PCA with hierarchical clustering was applied to max-normalized trajectories of the 1000 most abundant clonotypes. Each responding clone was given a CD4 or CD8 phenotype based on the CD4+ and CD8+ repertoires, which had been sequenced separately. The public sequencing data were trimmed at Q25 with fastp and processed into clonotypes with MiXCR by TCRdb, which kept only in-frame beta chains. Every entry covers one CDR3 protein and lists the most common genes and DNA from its rows. TCRdb, rather than the study authors, made the V and J calls. The table for this sample lists 540,000 or so distinct CDR3 sequences; around 21% of them were counted only once. The ten top clones hold roughly an eighth of the sample.

The clonotype was recovered from an adult woman who had mild COVID-19 (a few samples of this study predate the infection). The sample titles of this study are shuffled in the database, so cell type and time point are left out; the donor was told from shared clones. Source material: PBMCs or a T cell subset sorted from them (not recorded which). The V and J genes are TRBV30 and TRBJ2-7, with TRBD2 matching 10 junction bases. The DNA sequence is TGTGCTCGGACACTAGCGGGGTCCGGCGAGCAGTACTTC. It codes for CARTLAGSGEQYF.